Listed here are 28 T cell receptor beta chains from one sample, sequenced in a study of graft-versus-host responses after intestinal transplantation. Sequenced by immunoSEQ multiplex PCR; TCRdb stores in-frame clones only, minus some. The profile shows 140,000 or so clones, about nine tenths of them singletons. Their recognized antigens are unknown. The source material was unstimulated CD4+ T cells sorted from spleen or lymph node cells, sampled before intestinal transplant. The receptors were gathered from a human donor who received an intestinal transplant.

CDR3 region: CASREQGVTQYF. The CDR3 bases are TGTGCCAGCAGGGAACAGGGAGTTACGCAGTATTTT. The chain combines TRBV28 with TRBJ2-3; D perhaps matches TRBD1 (6 bases). The CDR3 has 12 amino acids. Germline CDR1 and CDR2: MDHEN and SYDVKM. The V gene lost 6 bases and the J gene lost 8 bases, with 12 bases spanning the gap.

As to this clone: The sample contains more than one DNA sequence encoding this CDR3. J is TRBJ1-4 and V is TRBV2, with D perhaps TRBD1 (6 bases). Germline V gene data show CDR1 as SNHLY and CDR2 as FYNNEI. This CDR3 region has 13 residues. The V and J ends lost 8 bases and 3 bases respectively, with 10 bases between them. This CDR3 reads CASRTVPNEKLFF. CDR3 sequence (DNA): TGTGCCAGCCGGACAGTTCCTAATGAAAAACTGTTTTTT. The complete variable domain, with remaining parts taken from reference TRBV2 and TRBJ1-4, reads EPEVTQTPSHQVTQMGQEVILRCVPISNHLYFYWYRQILGQKVEFLVSFYNNEISEKSEIFDDQFSVERPDGSNFTLKIRSTKLEDSAMYFCASRTVPNEKLFFGSGTQLSVL.

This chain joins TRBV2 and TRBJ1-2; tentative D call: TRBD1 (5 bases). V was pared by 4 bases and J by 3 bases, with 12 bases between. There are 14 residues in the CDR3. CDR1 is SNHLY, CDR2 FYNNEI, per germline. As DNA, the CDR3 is TGTGCCAGCAGTGTAAGGGTAGGGGACTATGGCTACACCTTC. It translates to CASSVRVGDYGYTF.

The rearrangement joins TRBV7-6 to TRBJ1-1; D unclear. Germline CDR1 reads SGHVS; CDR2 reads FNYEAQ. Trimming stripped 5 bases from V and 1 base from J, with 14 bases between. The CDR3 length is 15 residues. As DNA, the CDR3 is TGTGCCAGCAGCCAGAAGGTTTTGGGGAACACTGAAGCTTTCTTT. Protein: CASSQKVLGNTEAFF.

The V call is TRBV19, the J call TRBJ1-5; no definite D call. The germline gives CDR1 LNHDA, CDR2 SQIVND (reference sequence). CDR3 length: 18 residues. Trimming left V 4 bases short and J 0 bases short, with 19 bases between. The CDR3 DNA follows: TGTGCCAGTAGTACGAACAACCCCCTCTCGGATAGCAATCAGCCCCAGCATTTT. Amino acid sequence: CASSTNNPLSDSNQPQHF.

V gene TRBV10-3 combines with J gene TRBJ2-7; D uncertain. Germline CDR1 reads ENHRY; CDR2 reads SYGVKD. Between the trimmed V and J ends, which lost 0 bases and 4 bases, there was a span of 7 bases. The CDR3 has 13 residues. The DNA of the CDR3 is TGTGCCATCAGTGAGTCGGCCAGTTACGAGCAGTACTTC. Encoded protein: CAISESASYEQYF.

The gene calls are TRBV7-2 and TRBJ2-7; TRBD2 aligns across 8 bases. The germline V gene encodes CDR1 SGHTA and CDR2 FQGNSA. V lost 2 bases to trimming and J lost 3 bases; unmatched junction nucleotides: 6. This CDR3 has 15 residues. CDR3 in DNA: TGTGCCAGCAGCTTACTTCCGGGACTAGTCTACGAGCAGTACTTC. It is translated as CASSLLPGLVYEQYF.

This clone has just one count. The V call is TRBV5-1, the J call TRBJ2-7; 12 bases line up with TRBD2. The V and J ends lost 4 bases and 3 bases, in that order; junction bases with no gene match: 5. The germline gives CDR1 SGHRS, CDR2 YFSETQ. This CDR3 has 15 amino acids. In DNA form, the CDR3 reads TGCGCCAGCAGCGTAGGACTAGCGGGGAGCTACGAGCAGTACTTC. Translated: CASSVGLAGSYEQYF.

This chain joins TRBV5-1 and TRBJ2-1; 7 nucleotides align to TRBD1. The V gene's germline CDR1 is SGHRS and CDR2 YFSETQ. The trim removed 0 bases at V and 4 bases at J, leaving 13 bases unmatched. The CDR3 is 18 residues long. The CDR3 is CASSLGAIRQGLYNEQFF. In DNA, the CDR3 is TGCGCCAGCAGCTTGGGGGCGATCCGACAGGGCCTTTACAATGAGCAGTTCTTC. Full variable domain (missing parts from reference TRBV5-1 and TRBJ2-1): KAGVTQTPRYLIKTRGQQVTLSCSPISGHRSVSWYQQTPGQGLQFLFEYFSETQRNKGNFPGRFSGRQFSNSRSEMNVSTLELGDSALYLCASSLGAIRQGLYNEQFFGPGTRLTVL.

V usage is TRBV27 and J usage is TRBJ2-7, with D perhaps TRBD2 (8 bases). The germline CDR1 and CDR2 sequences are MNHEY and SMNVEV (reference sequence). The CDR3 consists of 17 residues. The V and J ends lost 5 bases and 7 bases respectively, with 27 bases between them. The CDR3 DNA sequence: TGTGCCAGCAGTCCCCAGGGGGGGGGCGGGAGGTTAAAAGAGCAGTACTTC. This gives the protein CASSPQGGGGRLKEQYF.

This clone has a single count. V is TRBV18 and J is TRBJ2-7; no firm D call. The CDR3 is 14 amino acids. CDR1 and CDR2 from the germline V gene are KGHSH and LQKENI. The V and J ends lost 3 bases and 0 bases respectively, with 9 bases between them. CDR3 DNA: TGTGCCAGCTCACCCCCCGGACCCTCCTACGAGCAGTACTTC. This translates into CASSPPGPSYEQYF.

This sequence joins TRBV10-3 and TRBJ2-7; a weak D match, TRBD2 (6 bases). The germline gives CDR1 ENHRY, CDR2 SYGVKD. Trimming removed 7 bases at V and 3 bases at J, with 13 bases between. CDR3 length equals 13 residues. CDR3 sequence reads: CAIKRAEGYEQYF. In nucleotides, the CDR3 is TGTGCCATCAAGCGCGCGGAGGGCTACGAGCAGTACTTC.

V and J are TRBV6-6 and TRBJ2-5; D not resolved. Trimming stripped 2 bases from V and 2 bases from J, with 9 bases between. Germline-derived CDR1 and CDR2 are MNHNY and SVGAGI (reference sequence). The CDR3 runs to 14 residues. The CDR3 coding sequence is TGTGCCAGCAGTTACCTGACGCCTCAAGAGACCCAGTACTTC. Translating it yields CASSYLTPQETQYF.

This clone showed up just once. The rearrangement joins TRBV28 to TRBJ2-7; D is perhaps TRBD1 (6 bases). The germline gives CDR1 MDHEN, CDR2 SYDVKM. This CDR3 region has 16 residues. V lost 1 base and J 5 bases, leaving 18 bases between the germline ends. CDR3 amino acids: CASSLFGQGKRDEQYF. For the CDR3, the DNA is TGTGCCAGCAGTTTATTTGGGCAGGGGAAAAGGGACGAGCAGTACTTC.

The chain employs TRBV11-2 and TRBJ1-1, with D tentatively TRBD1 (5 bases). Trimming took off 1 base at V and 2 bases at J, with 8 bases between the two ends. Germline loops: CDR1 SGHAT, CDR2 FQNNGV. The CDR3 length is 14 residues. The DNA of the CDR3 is TGTGCCAGCAGCTTAGCGGGGGGAAACACTGAAGCTTTCTTT. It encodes CASSLAGGNTEAFF.

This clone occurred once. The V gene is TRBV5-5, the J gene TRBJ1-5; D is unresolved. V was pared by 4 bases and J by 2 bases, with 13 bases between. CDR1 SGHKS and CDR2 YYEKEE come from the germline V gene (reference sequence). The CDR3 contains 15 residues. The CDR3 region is CASSPAVSRNQPQHF. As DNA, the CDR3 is TGTGCCAGCAGCCCCGCAGTAAGCCGCAATCAGCCCCAGCATTTT.

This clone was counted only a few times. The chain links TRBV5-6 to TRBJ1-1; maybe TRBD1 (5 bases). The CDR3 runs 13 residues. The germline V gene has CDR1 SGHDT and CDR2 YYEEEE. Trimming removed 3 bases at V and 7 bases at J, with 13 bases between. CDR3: CASSWSGGYEAFF. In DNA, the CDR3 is TGTGCCAGCAGCTGGTCCGGGGGATATGAAGCTTTCTTT.

CDR3 region: CASSQGQGAVYTDTQYF. As DNA, the CDR3 is TGCGCCAGCAGCCAGGGACAGGGGGCGGTTTACACAGATACGCAGTATTTT. The chain couples TRBV5-1 to TRBJ2-3; 12 bases match TRBD1. The CDR3 loop spans 17 amino acids. CDR1 SGHRS and CDR2 YFSETQ come from the germline V gene. Trimming took 4 bases from V and 2 from J; bases not matched to a gene: 8.

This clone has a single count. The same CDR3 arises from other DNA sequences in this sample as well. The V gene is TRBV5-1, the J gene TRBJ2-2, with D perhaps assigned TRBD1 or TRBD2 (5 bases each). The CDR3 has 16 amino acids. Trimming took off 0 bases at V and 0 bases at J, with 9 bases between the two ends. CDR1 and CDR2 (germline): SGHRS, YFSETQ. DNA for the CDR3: TGCGCCAGCAGCTTGGCCGGGGCTGCGAACACCGGGGAGCTGTTTTTT. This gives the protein CASSLAGAANTGELFF.

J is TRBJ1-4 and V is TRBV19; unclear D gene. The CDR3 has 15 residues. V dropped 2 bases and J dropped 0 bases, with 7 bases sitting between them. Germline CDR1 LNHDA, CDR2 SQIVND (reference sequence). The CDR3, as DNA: TGTGCCAGTAGTATACCCTTTTCAACTAATGAAAAACTGTTTTTT. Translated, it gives CASSIPFSTNEKLFF. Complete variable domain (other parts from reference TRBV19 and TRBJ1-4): DGGITQSPKYLFRKEGQNVTLSCEQNLNHDAMYWYRQDPGQGLRLIYYSQIVNDFQKGDIAEGYSVSREKKESFPLTVTSAQKNPTAFYLCASSIPFSTNEKLFFGSGTQLSVL.

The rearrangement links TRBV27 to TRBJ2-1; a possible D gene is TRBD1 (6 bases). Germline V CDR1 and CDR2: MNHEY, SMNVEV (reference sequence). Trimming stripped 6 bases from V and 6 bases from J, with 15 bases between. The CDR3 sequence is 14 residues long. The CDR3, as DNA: TGTGCCAGCAGAAACCTACAGGGAACCAATGAGCAGTTCTTC. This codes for CASRNLQGTNEQFF.

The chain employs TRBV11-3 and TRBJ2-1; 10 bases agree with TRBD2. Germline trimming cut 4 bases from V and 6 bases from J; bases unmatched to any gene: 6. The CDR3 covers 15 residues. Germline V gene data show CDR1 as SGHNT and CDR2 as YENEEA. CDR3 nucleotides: TGTGCCAGCAGCTCCGGGACTAGCGTCGGCAATGAGCAGTTCTTC. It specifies CASSSGTSVGNEQFF.

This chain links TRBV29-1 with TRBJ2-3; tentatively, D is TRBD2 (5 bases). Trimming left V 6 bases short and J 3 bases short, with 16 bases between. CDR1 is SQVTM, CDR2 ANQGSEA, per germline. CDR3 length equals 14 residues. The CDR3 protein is CSVAIGLTTDTQYF. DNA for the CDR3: TGCAGCGTCGCCATCGGACTTACGACAGATACGCAGTATTTT.

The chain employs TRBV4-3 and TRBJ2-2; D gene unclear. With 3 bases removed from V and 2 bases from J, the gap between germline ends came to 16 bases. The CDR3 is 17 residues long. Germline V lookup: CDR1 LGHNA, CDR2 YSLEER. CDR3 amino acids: CASSQNSLTFNTGELFF. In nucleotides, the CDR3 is TGCGCCAGCAGCCAGAACAGCCTCACCTTTAACACCGGGGAGCTGTTTTTT.

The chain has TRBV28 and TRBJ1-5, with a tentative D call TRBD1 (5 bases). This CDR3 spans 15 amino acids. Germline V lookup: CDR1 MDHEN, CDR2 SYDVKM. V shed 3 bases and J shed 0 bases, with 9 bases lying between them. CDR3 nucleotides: TGTGCCAGCAGTTTTGGGGGAGGTAGCAATCAGCCCCAGCATTTT. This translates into CASSFGGGSNQPQHF.

Written as DNA, the CDR3 is TGTGCCAGTAGTATAGCCATGATGGAAGAGACCCAGTACTTC. Protein: CASSIAMMEETQYF. This chain joins TRBV19 and TRBJ2-5; D gene uncertain. V dropped 1 base and J dropped 3 bases, with 9 bases sitting between them. This CDR3 contains 14 residues. Germline CDR1 reads LNHDA; CDR2 reads SQIVND (reference sequence).

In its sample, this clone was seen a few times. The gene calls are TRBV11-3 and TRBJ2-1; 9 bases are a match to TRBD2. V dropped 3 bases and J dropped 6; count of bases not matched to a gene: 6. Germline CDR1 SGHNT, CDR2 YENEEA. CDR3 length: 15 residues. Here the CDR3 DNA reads TGTGCCAGCAGCTTCGGGACTAGCCTAAGCAATGAGCAGTTCTTC. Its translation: CASSFGTSLSNEQFF.

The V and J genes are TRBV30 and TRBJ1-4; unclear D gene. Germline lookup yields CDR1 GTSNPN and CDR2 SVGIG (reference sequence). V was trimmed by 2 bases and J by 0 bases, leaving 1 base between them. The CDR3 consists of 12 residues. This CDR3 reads CAWSPTNEKLFF. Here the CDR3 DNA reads TGTGCCTGGAGTCCAACTAATGAAAAACTGTTTTTT.